The 18 T cell receptor beta chains below all came from one sample that was sequenced in a study of blood T cell repertoires in COVID-19. Method: immunoSEQ multiplex PCR; TCRdb's copy keeps in-frame clones and lacks some. This sample yields just over 90,000 clones, of which just under 80% are seen a single time; less than 20% belongs to the top ten. Sequencing was carried out using peripheral blood. These receptors were taken from a human donor in a cohort sampled during active COVID-19.

V gene TRBV28 combines with J gene TRBJ1-5; D is ambiguous. CDR3 length: 13 amino acids. Trimming stripped 5 bases from V and 3 bases from J, with 8 bases between. The germline CDR1 and CDR2 sequences are MDHEN and SYDVKM. The CDR3 nucleotides are TGTGCCAGCAGTCTATCCCTCAATCAGCCCCAGCATTTT. This gives the protein CASSLSLNQPQHF.

V usage is TRBV2 and J usage is TRBJ2-7; 9 bases agree with TRBD1. This CDR3 spans 13 amino acids. Germline trimming cut 7 bases from V and 6 bases from J; bases unmatched to any gene: 7. Germline-derived CDR1 and CDR2 are SNHLY and FYNNEI. This CDR3 is CASNGQGLSEQYF. CDR3 bases: TGTGCCAGCAACGGACAGGGGCTGAGCGAGCAGTACTTC.

The CDR3 loop is CASSVGSGDTGELFF. The CDR3 nucleotides read TGTGCCAGCAGCGTAGGTAGCGGGGACACCGGGGAGCTGTTTTTT. This sequence joins TRBV9 and TRBJ2-2, with 8 nucleotides matching TRBD2. Per the germline V gene, CDR1 is SGDLS and CDR2 is YYNGEE. This CDR3 region has 15 residues. V was clipped by 0 bases and J by 3 bases; unmatched bases: 1.

Only a few counts were recorded for this clone. The chain has TRBV3-1 (or the pseudogene TRBV3-2) and TRBJ2-7, with D possibly matching TRBD2 (5 bases). CDR3 length: 15 residues. Trimming removed 1 base from V and 9 bases from J, with 19 bases in between. In germline, CDR1 is LGHDT, CDR2 YNNKEL (reference sequence). The CDR3 region is CASSQAPGSMVGQYF. In DNA form, the CDR3 reads TGTGCCAGCAGCCAAGCCCCGGGATCGATGGTAGGGCAGTACTTC.

V usage is TRBV6-6 and J usage is TRBJ1-1, with D possibly matching TRBD1 (5 bases). CDR1 MNHNY and CDR2 SVGAGI come from the germline V gene (reference sequence). CDR3 length: 13 residues. Trimming took 6 bases from V and 0 from J, leaving 8 bases between them. The DNA of the CDR3 is TGTGCCAGCAGACAGACAGTGAACACTGAAGCTTTCTTT. Its protein product is CASRQTVNTEAFF.

The chain has TRBV7-8 and TRBJ1-2; 7 bases fit TRBD1. This CDR3 region has 12 residues. J lost 5 bases, V lost 5 bases, and 2 bases had no gene match. From germline, CDR1 is SGHVS and CDR2 FQNEAQ. CDR3 region: CASSVGQYGYTF. The CDR3 DNA is TGTGCCAGCAGCGTGGGACAGTATGGCTACACCTTC.

This clone was observed a few times. This chain links TRBV7-6 with TRBJ2-3, with D possibly matching TRBD1 (6 bases). Germline V lookup: CDR1 SGHVS, CDR2 FNYEAQ. The V and J ends lost 1 base and 10 bases respectively, with 12 bases between them. This CDR3 contains 13 residues. Here the CDR3 reads CASSLEVGASQYF. The CDR3 bases are TGTGCCAGCAGCTTAGAGGTGGGGGCGTCGCAGTATTTT.

This clone was recorded a few times. The rearrangement uses TRBV6-2 or TRBV6-3 and TRBJ2-3; possible D gene TRBD2, 5 bases. Germline V gene data show CDR1 as MNHEY and CDR2 as SVGEGT. Between the trimmed V and J ends, which lost 4 bases and 2 bases, there was a span of 7 bases. This CDR3 is 13 amino acids long. CDR3 in amino acids: CASSSTITDTQYF. CDR3 bases: TGTGCCAGCAGTTCGACTATCACAGATACGCAGTATTTT.

The rearrangement uses TRBV3-1 (or the pseudogene TRBV3-2) and TRBJ1-3, with D possibly matching TRBD1 (5 bases). CDR3 length equals 17 residues. V shed 0 bases and J shed 3 bases, with 15 bases lying between them. CDR1 and CDR2 from the germline V gene are LGHDT and YNNKEL (reference sequence). CDR3 in DNA: TGTGCCAGCAGCCAAGATCTCGGGGGGAATCTTGGAAACACCATATATTTT. Protein sequence: CASSQDLGGNLGNTIYF.

This sequence joins TRBV18 and TRBJ1-1, with D possibly being TRBD1 (6 bases). The CDR3 runs 13 residues. Germline-derived CDR1 and CDR2 are KGHSH and LQKENI. The V end lost 0 bases, the J end lost 5 bases, and 7 bases lay between the germline ends. CDR3 amino acids: CASSPPGGTEAFF. Written as DNA, the CDR3 is TGTGCCAGCTCACCACCAGGGGGTACTGAAGCTTTCTTT.

The chain is built from TRBV11-2 and TRBJ2-7, with 11 nucleotides matching TRBD2. Germline V CDR1 and CDR2: SGHAT, FQNNGV. The CDR3 is 16 amino acids. J was trimmed by 4 bases and V by 5 bases; bases with no gene match: 10. The CDR3 DNA is TGTGCCAGCAGCATAGGCTTTAGCGGGAGGGCTTACGAGCAGTACTTC. Translation gives CASSIGFSGRAYEQYF.

The V and J genes are TRBV15 and TRBJ1-1, with 8 bases aligning to TRBD1. CDR1 is LNHNV, CDR2 YYDKDF, per germline (reference sequence). V was clipped by 5 bases and J by 5 bases; unmatched bases: 7. The CDR3 has 14 residues. As DNA, the CDR3 is TGTGCCACCAGCCCAAGACAGGGGAGAACTGAAGCTTTCTTT. This gives the protein CATSPRQGRTEAFF.

This chain uses TRBV2 with TRBJ2-3; tentative D call: TRBD2 (6 bases). Trimming took 7 bases from V and 1 from J, leaving 6 bases between them. The CDR3 consists of 12 residues. In germline, CDR1 is SNHLY, CDR2 FYNNEI. CDR3 DNA: TGTGCCAGCACGGGGGGCACAGATACGCAGTATTTT. As protein: CASTGGTDTQYF. Using reference TRBV2 and TRBJ2-3 for the parts outside the CDR3, the full variable domain is EPEVTQTPSHQVTQMGQEVILRCVPISNHLYFYWYRQILGQKVEFLVSFYNNEISEKSEIFDDQFSVERPDGSNFTLKIRSTKLEDSAMYFCASTGGTDTQYFGPGTRLTVL.

This clone was seen a handful of times. V gene TRBV19 combines with J gene TRBJ1-1; maybe TRBD1 (6 bases). The CDR3 covers 13 residues. The germline gives CDR1 LNHDA, CDR2 SQIVND (reference sequence). V lost 6 bases and J 3 bases, leaving 11 bases between the germline ends. The CDR3 sequence: CASSGQYHTEAFF. CDR3 in DNA: TGTGCCAGTAGCGGACAGTATCACACTGAAGCTTTCTTT.

The V call is TRBV2, the J call TRBJ2-7, with 7 positions matching TRBD1. With 8 bases clipped from V and 3 bases from J, the junction kept 4 bases outside the gene matches. CDR1 and CDR2 (germline): SNHLY, FYNNEI. The CDR3 covers 12 residues. The CDR3 nucleotides are TGTGCCAGCTCGGGACAGAGCTACGAGCAGTACTTC. This gives the protein CASSGQSYEQYF.

The V gene is TRBV5-1, the J gene TRBJ1-4; no definite D call. This CDR3 has 15 residues. The V and J ends lost 0 bases and 2 bases respectively, with 8 bases between them. Germline V gives CDR1 SGHRS, CDR2 YFSETQ. Here the CDR3 DNA reads TGCGCCAGCAGCTTGGTGGGGAGGACTAATGAAAAACTGTTTTTT. It is translated as CASSLVGRTNEKLFF. Complete variable domain (other parts from reference TRBV5-1 and TRBJ1-4): KAGVTQTPRYLIKTRGQQVTLSCSPISGHRSVSWYQQTPGQGLQFLFEYFSETQRNKGNFPGRFSGRQFSNSRSEMNVSTLELGDSALYLCASSLVGRTNEKLFFGSGTQLSVL.

V gene TRBV28 combines with J gene TRBJ1-1; 7 bases are a match to TRBD1. V shed 3 bases, J shed 2 bases, and the junction held 6 bases outside the gene matches. The CDR3 loop spans 15 amino acids. Germline V gene sequence: CDR1 MDHEN, CDR2 SYDVKM. The CDR3 is CASSFHRGQNTEAFF. The CDR3 DNA is TGTGCCAGCAGTTTCCACAGGGGCCAAAACACTGAAGCTTTCTTT.

V gene TRBV7-2 combines with J gene TRBJ2-3, with TRBD2 identical over 15 bases. Germline CDR1 reads SGHTA; CDR2 reads FQGNSA. Unmatched junction bases numbered 5, after V lost 4 bases and J lost 15 bases. The CDR3 consists of 13 residues. The CDR3 is CASSSRTSGRAYF. CDR3 sequence (DNA): TGTGCCAGCAGCTCGAGGACTAGCGGGAGGGCTTATTTT.